These T cell receptor beta chains were read from a single sample in a study of OX40 agonist ivuxolimab in advanced cancers. Repertoires were generated with immunoSEQ multiplex PCR, while TCRdb's copy carries only in-frame clones and drops some. Among about 71,000 clones listed, roughly three quarters were seen once. This specimen consisted of CD4+ or CD8+ T cells sorted from blood, obtained in a trial of the OX40 agonist ivuxolimab. The receptors stem from an adult with an advanced solid tumor such as melanoma, head and neck, liver or kidney cancer. Both conserved end residues are part of each CDR3. Fields, in order: J gene, clone size, D gene, V gene, CDR3 protein, CDR3 DNA. A D gene is named only where the DNA matches it firmly. Expanded clones are given a class, and other clones once, few, many or no size at all.

TRBJ1-1 NA NA TRBV7-6 CASSTYGGERAEAFF TGTGCCAGCAGCACATACGGGGGCGAGCGGGCTGAAGCTTTCTTT
TRBJ2-2 NA TRBD2 TRBV19 CATRPGGPRTGELFF TGTGCCACTCGACCGGGGGGGCCACGGACCGGGGAGCTGTTTTTT
TRBJ2-1 NA TRBD2 TRBV19 CASSRAGGPGTEQFF TGTGCCAGTAGTCGAGCGGGAGGGCCCGGAACTGAGCAGTTCTTC
TRBJ2-1 NA TRBD2 TRBV6-5 CASGSSGSIYNEQFF TGTGCCAGCGGGTCTAGCGGGAGTATTTACAATGAGCAGTTCTTC
TRBJ2-7 NA TRBD1 TRBV2 CASSPQGLYEQYF TGTGCCAGCAGTCCACAGGGGCTCTACGAGCAGTACTTC
TRBJ2-3 once NA TRBV7-3 CASSLGSKGMTDTQYF TGTGCCAGCAGCTTAGGAAGTAAGGGGATGACAGATACGCAGTATTTT
TRBJ1-1 NA NA TRBV6-5 CASRKTANTEAFF TGTGCCAGCAGAAAGACAGCCAACACTGAAGCTTTCTTT
TRBJ2-1 NA TRBD2 TRBV7-2 CASSLEAGDEQFF TGTGCCAGCAGCTTAGAAGCGGGAGATGAGCAGTTCTTC
TRBJ2-1 NA NA TRBV5-1 CASSLGLFEQFF TGCGCCAGCAGCTTGGGCCTATTTGAGCAGTTCTTC
TRBJ2-3 NA TRBD1 TRBV29-1 CSVVTRLDRGQYF TGCAGCGTTGTGACCCGGTTGGACAGGGGGCAGTATTTT
TRBJ2-7 NA TRBD1 TRBV15 CATSSPRGQGTEQYF TGTGCCACCAGCAGCCCGCGTGGACAGGGGACCGAGCAGTACTTC
TRBJ2-7 NA NA TRBV7-2 CASSSAAGTGFYEQYF TGTGCCAGCAGCTCCGCCGCCGGGACGGGCTTCTACGAGCAGTACTTC
TRBJ1-2 NA TRBD1 TRBV28 CASSSTAGGNYGYTF TGTGCCAGCAGTTCGACTGCAGGGGGCAACTATGGCTACACCTTC
TRBJ2-7 NA TRBD2 TRBV28 CASSVGGLAAGEQYF TGTGCCAGCAGTGTAGGGGGACTAGCGGCGGGGGAGCAGTACTTC
TRBJ2-1 NA NA TRBV19 CASSMTGVLREQFF TGTGCCAGTAGTATGACGGGAGTCCTTAGAGAGCAGTTCTTC
TRBJ2-1 once NA TRBV11-2 CASSSVGAQQFF TGTGCCAGCAGCTCGGTTGGGGCGCAGCAGTTCTTC
TRBJ1-3 NA NA TRBV6-5 CASSYKGNTIYF TGTGCCAGCAGTTACAAGGGAAACACCATATATTTT
TRBJ2-7 NA NA TRBV14 CASSPPGKQYF TGTGCCAGCAGCCCACCTGGGAAGCAGTACTTC
TRBJ2-6 few NA TRBV4-1 CASSQDGRGTGANVLTF TGCGCCAGCAGCCAAGACGGTCGGGGCACTGGGGCCAACGTCCTGACTTTC
TRBJ1-2 NA NA TRBV28 CASSLEEPYYGYTF TGTGCCAGCAGTTTGGAGGAGCCTTACTATGGCTACACCTTC
TRBJ1-1 few NA TRBV6-5 CASVGAGGNTEAFF TGTGCCAGCGTCGGAGCGGGGGGGAACACTGAAGCTTTCTTT
TRBJ2-1 NA NA TRBV19 CASSKTRANEQFF TGTGCCAGTAGCAAGACTAGGGCCAATGAGCAGTTCTTC
TRBJ2-3 NA TRBD1 TRBV7-3 CASSSGTGGTDTQYF TGTGCCAGCAGCTCCGGGACAGGGGGGACAGATACGCAGTATTTT
TRBJ2-2 NA NA TRBV18 CASSLIAGSDTGELFF TGTGCCAGCTCACTTATTGCGGGGAGTGACACCGGGGAGCTGTTTTTT
TRBJ1-5 NA NA TRBV15 CATSTHEAGNQPQHF TGTGCCACCAGCACCCATGAGGCTGGCAATCAGCCCCAGCATTTT
TRBJ1-6 NA TRBD1 TRBV15 CATSRTGTGNSPLHF TGTGCCACCAGCAGAACCGGGACAGGCAATTCACCCCTCCACTTT
TRBJ1-1 few NA TRBV7-2 CASSLAWGTEAFF TGTGCCAGCAGCTTAGCGTGGGGGACTGAAGCTTTCTTT
TRBJ2-7 NA TRBD1 TRBV7-2 CASSLARGSYEQYF TGTGCCAGCAGCTTAGCCAGGGGGAGCTACGAGCAGTACTTC
TRBJ1-1 NA NA TRBV7-9 CASSPRQPNTEAFF TGTGCCAGCAGCCCCCGACAGCCCAACACTGAAGCTTTCTTT
TRBJ2-7 NA NA TRBV20-1 CSGERGYEQYF TGCAGTGGGGAGAGGGGCTACGAGCAGTACTTC
TRBJ2-1 NA NA TRBV12-5 CASGLLGSSYNEQFF TGTGCTAGTGGTTTGCTGGGGAGTTCCTACAATGAGCAGTTCTTC
TRBJ1-4 few NA TRBV4-2 CASSQEWNREEKLFF TGTGCCAGCAGCCAAGAATGGAACAGGGAGGAAAAACTGTTTTTT
TRBJ1-4 NA TRBD1 TRBV7-3 CASSSGQGVMEKLFF TGTGCCAGCAGCTCAGGACAGGGGGTCATGGAAAAACTGTTTTTT
TRBJ2-7 many NA TRBV21-1 CASSPRTDSLHSYEQYF TGTGCCAGCAGCCCGAGGACTGACAGCCTACACTCCTACGAGCAGTACTTC
TRBJ2-1 NA TRBD2 TRBV9 CASSVVGSGAYNEQFF TGTGCCAGCAGCGTAGTCGGTAGCGGGGCCTACAATGAGCAGTTCTTC
TRBJ2-3 once NA TRBV5-1 CASSPGGRSTDTQYF TGCGCCAGCAGCCCCGGGGGGCGGAGCACAGATACGCAGTATTTT
TRBJ2-7 NA NA TRBV6-5 CASSYSLGAGPNEQYF TGTGCCAGCAGTTACTCCCTAGGGGCAGGGCCGAACGAGCAGTACTTC
TRBJ2-3 NA NA TRBV5-4 CASSLARGAGDTQYF TGTGCCAGCAGCTTGGCTCGGGGGGCGGGAGATACGCAGTATTTT
TRBJ2-7 NA NA TRBV29-1 CSVEGGHEGYEQYF TGCAGCGTTGAAGGTGGCCACGAGGGCTACGAGCAGTACTTC
TRBJ2-3 NA TRBD1 TRBV9 CASSHRDRGYPGDTQYF TGTGCCAGCAGCCACCGGGACAGGGGATACCCGGGAGATACGCAGTATTTT
TRBJ2-6 NA NA TRBV6-6 CASGLMGSGANVLTF TGTGCCAGCGGATTAATGGGCTCTGGGGCCAACGTCCTGACTTTC
TRBJ2-5 NA NA TRBV5-1 CASRVGAEETQYF TGCGCCAGCAGGGTGGGGGCAGAAGAGACCCAGTACTTC
TRBJ1-3 few NA TRBV6-5 CASRPRGSAGNTIYF TGTGCCAGCCGCCCCAGGGGTTCGGCTGGAAACACCATATATTTT
TRBJ2-1 NA NA TRBV12-5 CATSSPEGFDNEQFF TGTGCTACATCTAGTCCTGAGGGATTCGACAATGAGCAGTTCTTC
TRBJ2-7 NA NA TRBV2 CASRSGTSYEQYF TGTGCCAGCAGATCAGGTACTTCCTACGAGCAGTACTTC
TRBJ2-6 NA NA TRBV19 CASSTPGGAGANVLTF TGTGCCAGTAGTACCCCCGGCGGGGCTGGGGCCAACGTCCTGACTTTC
TRBJ1-1 NA NA TRBV9 CASGPQQGRLNTEAFF TGTGCCAGCGGCCCCCAGCAAGGGAGGCTGAACACTGAAGCTTTCTTT
TRBJ1-1 NA NA TRBV6-6 CASGQGTEAFF TGTGCCAGCGGTCAGGGAACTGAAGCTTTCTTT
TRBJ2-5 NA TRBD1 TRBV5-1 CASSLRTGLQETQYF TGCGCCAGCAGCTTGAGGACAGGTCTACAAGAGACCCAGTACTTC
TRBJ2-4 NA TRBD1 TRBV5-5 CASSLRGHNIQYF TGTGCCAGCAGCTTGAGGGGGCACAACATTCAGTACTTC
TRBJ2-7 NA NA TRBV7-2 CASSLVSSRYEQYF TGTGCCAGCAGCTTAGTGTCGTCTCGCTACGAGCAGTACTTC
TRBJ2-2 NA NA TRBV11-3 CASSPHTGELFF TGTGCCAGCAGCCCGCACACCGGGGAGCTGTTTTTT
TRBJ2-1 NA TRBD2 TRBV9 CASSPSWGSGDYNEQFF TGTGCCAGCAGCCCCAGTTGGGGTAGCGGGGATTACAATGAGCAGTTCTTC
TRBJ2-7 NA NA TRBV11-2 CASSPGLNPSGQYF TGTGCCAGCAGCCCGGGACTCAACCCCTCGGGGCAGTACTTC
TRBJ1-1 NA NA TRBV5-6 CASSLAGTRQAKNTEAFF TGTGCCAGCAGCTTGGCCGGGACAAGACAGGCGAAGAACACTGAAGCTTTCTTT